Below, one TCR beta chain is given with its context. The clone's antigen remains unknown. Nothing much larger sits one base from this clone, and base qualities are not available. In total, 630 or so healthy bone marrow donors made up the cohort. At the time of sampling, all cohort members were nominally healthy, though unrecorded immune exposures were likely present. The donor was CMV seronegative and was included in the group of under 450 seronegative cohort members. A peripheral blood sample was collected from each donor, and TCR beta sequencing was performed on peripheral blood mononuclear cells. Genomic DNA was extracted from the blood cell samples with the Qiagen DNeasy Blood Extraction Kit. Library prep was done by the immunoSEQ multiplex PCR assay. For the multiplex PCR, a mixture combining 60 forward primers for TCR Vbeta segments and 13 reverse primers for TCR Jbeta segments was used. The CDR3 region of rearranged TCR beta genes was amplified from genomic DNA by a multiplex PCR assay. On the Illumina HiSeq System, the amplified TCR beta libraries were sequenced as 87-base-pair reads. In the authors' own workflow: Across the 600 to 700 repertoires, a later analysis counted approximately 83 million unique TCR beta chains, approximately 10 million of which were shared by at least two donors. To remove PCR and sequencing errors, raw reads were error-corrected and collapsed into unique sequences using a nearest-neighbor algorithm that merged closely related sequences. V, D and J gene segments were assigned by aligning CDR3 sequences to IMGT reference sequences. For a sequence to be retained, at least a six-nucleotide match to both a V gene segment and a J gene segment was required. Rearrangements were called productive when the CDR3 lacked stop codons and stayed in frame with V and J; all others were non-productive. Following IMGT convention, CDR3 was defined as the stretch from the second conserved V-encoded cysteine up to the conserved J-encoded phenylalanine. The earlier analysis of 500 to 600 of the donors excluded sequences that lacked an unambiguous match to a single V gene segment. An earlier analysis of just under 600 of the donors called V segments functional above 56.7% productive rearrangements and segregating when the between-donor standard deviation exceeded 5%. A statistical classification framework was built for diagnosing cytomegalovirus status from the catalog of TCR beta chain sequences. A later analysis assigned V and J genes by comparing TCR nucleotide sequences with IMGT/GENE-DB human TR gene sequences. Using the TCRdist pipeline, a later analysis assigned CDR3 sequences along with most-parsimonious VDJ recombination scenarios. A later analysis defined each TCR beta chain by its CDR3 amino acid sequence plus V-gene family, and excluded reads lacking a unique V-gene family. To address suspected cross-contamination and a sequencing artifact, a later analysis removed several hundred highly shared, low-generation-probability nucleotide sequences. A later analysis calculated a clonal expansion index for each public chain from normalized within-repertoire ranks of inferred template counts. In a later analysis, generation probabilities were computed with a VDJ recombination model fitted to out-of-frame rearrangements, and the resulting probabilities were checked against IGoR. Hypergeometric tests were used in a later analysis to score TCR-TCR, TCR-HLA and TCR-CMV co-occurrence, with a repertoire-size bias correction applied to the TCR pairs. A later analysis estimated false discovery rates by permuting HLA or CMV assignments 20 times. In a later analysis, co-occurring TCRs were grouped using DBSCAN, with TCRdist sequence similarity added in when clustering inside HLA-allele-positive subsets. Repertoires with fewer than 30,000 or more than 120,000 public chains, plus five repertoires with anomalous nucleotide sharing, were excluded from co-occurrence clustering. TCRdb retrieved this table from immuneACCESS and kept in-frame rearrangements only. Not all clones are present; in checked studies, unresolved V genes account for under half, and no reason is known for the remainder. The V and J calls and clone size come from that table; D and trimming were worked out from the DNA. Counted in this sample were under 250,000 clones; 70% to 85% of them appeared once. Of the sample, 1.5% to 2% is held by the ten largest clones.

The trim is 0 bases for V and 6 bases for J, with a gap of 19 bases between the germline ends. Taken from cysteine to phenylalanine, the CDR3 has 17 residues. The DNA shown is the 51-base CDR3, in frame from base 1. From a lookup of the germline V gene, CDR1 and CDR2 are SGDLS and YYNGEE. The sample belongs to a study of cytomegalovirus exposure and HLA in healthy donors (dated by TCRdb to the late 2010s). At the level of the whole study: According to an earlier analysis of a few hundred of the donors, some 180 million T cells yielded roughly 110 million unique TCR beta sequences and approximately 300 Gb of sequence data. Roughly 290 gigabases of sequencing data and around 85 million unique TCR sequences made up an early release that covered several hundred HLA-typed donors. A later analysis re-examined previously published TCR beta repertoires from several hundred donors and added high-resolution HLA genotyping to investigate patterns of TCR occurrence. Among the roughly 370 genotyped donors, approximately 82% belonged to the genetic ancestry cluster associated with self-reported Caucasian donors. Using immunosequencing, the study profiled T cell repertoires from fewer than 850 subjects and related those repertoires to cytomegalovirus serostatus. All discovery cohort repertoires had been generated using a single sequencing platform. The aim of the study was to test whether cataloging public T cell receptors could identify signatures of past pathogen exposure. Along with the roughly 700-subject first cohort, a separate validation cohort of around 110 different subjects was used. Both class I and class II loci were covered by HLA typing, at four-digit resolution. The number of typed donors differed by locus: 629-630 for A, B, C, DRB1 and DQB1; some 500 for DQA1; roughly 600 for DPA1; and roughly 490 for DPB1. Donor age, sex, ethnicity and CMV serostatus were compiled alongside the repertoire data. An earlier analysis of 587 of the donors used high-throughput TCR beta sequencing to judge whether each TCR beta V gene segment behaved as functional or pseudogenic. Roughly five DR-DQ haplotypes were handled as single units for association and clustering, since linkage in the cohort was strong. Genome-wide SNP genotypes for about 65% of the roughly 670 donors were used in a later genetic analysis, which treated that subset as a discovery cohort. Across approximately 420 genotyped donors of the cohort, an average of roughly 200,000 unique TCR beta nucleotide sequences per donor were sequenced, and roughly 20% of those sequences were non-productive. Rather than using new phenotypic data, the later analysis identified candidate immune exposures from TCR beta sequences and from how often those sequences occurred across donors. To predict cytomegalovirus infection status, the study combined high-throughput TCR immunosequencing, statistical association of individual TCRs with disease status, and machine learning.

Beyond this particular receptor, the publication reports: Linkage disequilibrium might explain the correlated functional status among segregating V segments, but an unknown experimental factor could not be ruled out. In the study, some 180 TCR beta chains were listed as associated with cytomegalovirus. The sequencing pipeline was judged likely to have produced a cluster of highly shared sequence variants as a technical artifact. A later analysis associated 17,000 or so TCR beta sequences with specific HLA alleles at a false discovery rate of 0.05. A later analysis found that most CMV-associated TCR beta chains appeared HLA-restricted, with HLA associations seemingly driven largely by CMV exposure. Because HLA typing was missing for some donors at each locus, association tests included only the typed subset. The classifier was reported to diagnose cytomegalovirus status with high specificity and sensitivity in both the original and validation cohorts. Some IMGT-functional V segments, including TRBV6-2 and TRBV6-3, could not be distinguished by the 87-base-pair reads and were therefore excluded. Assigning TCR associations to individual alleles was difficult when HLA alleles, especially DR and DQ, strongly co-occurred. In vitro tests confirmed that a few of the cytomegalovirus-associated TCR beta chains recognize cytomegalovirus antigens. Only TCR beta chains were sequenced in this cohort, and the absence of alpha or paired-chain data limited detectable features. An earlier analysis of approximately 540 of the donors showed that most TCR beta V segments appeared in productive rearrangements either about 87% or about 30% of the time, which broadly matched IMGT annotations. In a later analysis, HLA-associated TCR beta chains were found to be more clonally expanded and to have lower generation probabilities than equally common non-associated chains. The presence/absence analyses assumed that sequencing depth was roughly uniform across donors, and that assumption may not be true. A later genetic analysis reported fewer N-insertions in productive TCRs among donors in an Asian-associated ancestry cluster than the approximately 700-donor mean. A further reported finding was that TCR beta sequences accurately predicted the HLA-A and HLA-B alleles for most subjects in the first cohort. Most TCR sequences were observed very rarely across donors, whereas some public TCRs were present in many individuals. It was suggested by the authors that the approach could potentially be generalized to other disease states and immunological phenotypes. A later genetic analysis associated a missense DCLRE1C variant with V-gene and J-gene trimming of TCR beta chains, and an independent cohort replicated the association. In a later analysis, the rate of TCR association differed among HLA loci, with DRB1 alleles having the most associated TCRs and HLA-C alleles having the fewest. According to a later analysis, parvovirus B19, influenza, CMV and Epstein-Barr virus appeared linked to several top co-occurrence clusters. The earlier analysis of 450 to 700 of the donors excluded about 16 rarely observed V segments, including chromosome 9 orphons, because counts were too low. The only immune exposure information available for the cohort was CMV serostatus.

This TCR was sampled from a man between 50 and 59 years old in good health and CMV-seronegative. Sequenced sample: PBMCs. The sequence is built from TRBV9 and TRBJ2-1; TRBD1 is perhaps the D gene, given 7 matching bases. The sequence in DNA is TGTGCCAGCAGCGTAGAAAACAGGGGACTGGAACCCAATGAGCAGTTCTTC. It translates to CASSVENRGLEPNEQFF.